This TCR beta chain was documented in a study of blood T cell repertoires in COVID-19. Generated by immunoSEQ multiplex PCR, the TCRdb table keeps only in-frame clones and is missing some. This sample has some 180,000 clones, with 90% found just once. The trim removed 6 bases at V and 6 bases at J, leaving 6 bases unmatched. The CDR3 consists of 13 residues. CDR1 and CDR2 (germline): MGHDK, SYGVNS. The specimen was peripheral blood. This receptor was taken from a man aged 50 to 59 with acute or convalescent COVID-19. The chain is built from TRBV25-1 and TRBJ2-3; 7 bases are shared with TRBD2. The CDR3 spells CASRIAGTDTQYF. CDR3 DNA sequence: TGTGCCAGCAGAATAGCGGGTACTGATACGCAGTATTTT.